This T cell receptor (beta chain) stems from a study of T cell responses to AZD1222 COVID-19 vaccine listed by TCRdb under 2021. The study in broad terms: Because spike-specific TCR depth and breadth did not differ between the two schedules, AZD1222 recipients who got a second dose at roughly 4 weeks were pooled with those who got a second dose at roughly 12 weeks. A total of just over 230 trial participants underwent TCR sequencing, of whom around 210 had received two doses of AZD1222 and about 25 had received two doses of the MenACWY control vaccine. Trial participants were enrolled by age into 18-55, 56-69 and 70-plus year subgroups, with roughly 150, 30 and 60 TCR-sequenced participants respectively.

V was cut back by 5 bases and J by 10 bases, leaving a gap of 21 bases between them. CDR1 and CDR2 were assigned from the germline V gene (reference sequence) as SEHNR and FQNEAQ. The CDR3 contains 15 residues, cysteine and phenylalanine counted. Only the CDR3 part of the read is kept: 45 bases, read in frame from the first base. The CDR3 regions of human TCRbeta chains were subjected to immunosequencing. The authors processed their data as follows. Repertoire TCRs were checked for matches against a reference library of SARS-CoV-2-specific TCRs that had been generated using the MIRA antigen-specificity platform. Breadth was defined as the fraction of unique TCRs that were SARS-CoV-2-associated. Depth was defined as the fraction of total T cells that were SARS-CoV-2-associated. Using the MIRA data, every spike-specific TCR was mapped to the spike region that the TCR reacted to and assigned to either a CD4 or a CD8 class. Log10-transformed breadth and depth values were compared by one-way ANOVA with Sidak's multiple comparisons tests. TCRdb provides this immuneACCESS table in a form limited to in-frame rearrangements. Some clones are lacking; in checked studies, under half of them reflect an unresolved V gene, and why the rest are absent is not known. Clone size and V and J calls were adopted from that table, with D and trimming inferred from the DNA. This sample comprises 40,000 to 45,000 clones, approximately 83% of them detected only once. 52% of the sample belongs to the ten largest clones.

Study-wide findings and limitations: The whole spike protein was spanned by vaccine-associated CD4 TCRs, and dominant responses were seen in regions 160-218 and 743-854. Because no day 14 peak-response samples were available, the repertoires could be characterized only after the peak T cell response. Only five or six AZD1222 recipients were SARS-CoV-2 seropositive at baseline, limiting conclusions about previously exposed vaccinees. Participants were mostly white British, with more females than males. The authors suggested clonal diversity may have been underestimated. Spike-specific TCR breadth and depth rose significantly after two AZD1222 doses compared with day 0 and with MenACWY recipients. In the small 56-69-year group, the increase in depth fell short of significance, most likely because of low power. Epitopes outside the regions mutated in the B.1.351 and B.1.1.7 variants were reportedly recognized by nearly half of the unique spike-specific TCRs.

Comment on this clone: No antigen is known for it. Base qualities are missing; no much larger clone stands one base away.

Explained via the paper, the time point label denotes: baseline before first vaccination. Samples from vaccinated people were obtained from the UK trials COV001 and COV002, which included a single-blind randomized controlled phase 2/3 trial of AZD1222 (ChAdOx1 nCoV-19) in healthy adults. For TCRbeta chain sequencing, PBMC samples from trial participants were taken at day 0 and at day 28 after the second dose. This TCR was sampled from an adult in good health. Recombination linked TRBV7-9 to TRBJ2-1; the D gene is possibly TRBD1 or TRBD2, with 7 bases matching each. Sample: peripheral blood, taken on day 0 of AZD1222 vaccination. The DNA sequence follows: TGTGCCAGCAGCGCTAACAGGGGCAGGCGGGGGGAGCAGTTCTTC. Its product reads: CASSANRGRRGEQFF.